Given below is one T cell receptor (beta chain) in context. Treg sorting used a CD4+CD25+CD127-/low gate. CDR3 length: 15 amino acids. Trimming left V 5 bases short and J 4 bases short, with 14 bases between. Germline CDR1 reads SGHTA; CDR2 reads FQGNSA. One entry per CDR3 protein, called by TCRdb with MiXCR from the 5' RACE reads. The table includes approximately 60,000 distinct CDR3 sequences, around 20% detected once. The chain uses TRBV7-2 and TRBJ2-2; D could derive from TRBD1 or TRBD2 (5 bases each). The receptor was isolated from a female donor with breast cancer. The sample was tumor-infiltrating Tregs sorted from the breast tumor. DNA for the CDR3: TGTGCCAGCAGCCTCTCCTCTGGGGGCACCGGGGAGCTGTTTTTT. Residues: CASSLSSGGTGELFF.